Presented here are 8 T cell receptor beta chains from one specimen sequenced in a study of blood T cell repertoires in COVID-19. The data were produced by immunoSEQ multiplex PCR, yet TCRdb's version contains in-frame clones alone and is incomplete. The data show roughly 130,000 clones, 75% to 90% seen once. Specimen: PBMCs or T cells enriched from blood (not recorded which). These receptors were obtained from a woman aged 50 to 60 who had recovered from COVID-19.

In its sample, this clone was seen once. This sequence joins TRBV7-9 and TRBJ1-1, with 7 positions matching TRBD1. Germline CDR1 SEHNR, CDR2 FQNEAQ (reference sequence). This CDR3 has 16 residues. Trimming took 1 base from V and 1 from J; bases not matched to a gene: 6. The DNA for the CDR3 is TGTGCCAGCAGCTTAGGTAGACAGGGCGGGAACACTGAAGCTTTCTTT. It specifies CASSLGRQGGNTEAFF.

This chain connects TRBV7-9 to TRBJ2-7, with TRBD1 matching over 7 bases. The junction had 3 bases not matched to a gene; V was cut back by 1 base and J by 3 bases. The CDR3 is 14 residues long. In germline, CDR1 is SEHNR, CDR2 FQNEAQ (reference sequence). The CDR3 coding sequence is TGTGCCAGCAGCTTAGTGGGACAGAGCTACGAGCAGTACTTC. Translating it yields CASSLVGQSYEQYF.

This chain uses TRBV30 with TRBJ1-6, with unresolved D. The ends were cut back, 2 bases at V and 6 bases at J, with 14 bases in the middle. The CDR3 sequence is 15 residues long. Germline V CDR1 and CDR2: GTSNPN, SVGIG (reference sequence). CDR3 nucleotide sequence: TGTGCCTGGAGTCCGGGGATTTACGGTAATTCACCCCTCCACTTT. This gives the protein CAWSPGIYGNSPLHF. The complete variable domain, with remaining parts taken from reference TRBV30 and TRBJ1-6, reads SQTIHQWPATLVQPVGSPLSLECTVEGTSNPNLYWYRQAAGRGLQLLFYSVGIGQISSEVPQNLSASRPQDRQFILSSKKLLLSDSGFYLCAWSPGIYGNSPLHFGNGTRLTVT.

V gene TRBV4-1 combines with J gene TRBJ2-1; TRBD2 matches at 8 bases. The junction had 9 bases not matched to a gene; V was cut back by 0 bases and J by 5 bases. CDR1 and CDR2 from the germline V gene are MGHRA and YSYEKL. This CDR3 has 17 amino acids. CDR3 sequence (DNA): TGCGCCAGCAGCCAAGATCAGAGGCTAGCGGGCGACAATGAGCAGTTCTTC. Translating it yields CASSQDQRLAGDNEQFF.

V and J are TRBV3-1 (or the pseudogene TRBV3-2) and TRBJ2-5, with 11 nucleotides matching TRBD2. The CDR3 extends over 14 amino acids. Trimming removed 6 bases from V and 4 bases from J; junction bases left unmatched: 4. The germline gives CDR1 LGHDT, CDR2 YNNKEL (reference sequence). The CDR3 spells CASRYGTSGETQYF. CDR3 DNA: TGTGCCAGCAGATACGGGACTAGCGGAGAGACCCAGTACTTC.

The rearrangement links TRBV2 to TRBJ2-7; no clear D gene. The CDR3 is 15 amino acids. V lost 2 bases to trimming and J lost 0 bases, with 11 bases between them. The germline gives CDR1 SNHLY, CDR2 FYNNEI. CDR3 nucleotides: TGTGCCAGCAGTGAAAAGTTCATGAGCTCCTACGAGCAGTACTTC. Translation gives CASSEKFMSSYEQYF.

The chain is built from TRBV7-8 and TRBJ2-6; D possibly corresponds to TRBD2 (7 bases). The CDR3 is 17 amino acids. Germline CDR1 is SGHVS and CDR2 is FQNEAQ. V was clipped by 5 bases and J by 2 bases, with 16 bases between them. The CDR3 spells CASSPRGGEAGANVLTF. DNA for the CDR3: TGTGCCAGCAGCCCTAGGGGGGGCGAGGCTGGGGCCAACGTCCTGACTTTC.

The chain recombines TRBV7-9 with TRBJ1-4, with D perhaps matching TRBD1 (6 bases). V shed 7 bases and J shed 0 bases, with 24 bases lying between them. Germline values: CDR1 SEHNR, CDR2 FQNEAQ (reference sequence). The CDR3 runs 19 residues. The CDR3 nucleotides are TGTGCCAGCACCCCCGGGGCCCTACAGGGCAATGCAACTAATGAAAAACTGTTTTTT. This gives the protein CASTPGALQGNATNEKLFF.